This TCR beta chain was observed in a study of blood T cell repertoires in COVID-19. Study-level background: COVID-19 samples, acute and convalescent, were from the United States, Italy and Spain.

Repertoires were generated with immunoSEQ multiplex PCR, while TCRdb's copy carries only in-frame clones and drops some. The sample lists 400,000 to 550,000 clones; around 88% were seen once. Trimming stripped 3 bases from V and 1 base from J, with 13 bases between. Germline V gene data show CDR1 as SGHRS and CDR2 as YFSETQ. The CDR3 totals 15 residues. This clonotype was sampled from a woman aged 25 to 45 with acute or convalescent COVID-19. Material: peripheral blood. The genes are TRBV5-1 and TRBJ1-2; D perhaps matches TRBD1 (5 bases). DNA for the CDR3: TGCGCCAGCAGCTCCGGGACTCCTAATAACTATGGCTACACCTTC. This codes for CASSSGTPNNYGYTF.